This T cell receptor beta chain was observed in a study of T cells in severe cutaneous drug reactions. Across the whole study: Culprit drug assignment used the Naranjo algorithm and the ALDEN algorithm. Blister fluids or cells and PBMC were collected from patients in acute or recovery stage.

Libraries were made by iRepertoire multiplex PCR with TCR subtype-specific primers for bulk and single-cell sequencing. From the multiplex PCR reads, TCRdb lists one entry per CDR3 protein and no DNA. This sample's table has approximately 1,600 distinct CDR3 sequences. Sequenced patients had Stevens-Johnson syndrome or toxic epidermal necrolysis caused by carbamazepine. CBZ-SJS/TEN patients of Han Chinese (about 5) and European (roughly 6) origin supplied blood. Germline CDR1 reads MDHEN; CDR2 reads SYDVKM. The CDR3 spans 15 residues. According to its frequency, this clonotype is large. Its antigen is unknown. General observations from the study: All seven CBZ-SJS/TEN blister samples shared a public TCRbeta CDR3 at mean roughly 14%.

The chain combines TRBV28 with TRBJ1-5. Sample: PBMCs. The clonotype was recovered from a human donor with Stevens-Johnson syndrome, a severe cutaneous drug reaction. The CDR3 loop reads CASSLYWDSPAPQHF.